The 6 T cell receptor beta chains listed next were all sequenced from one sample in a study of cytomegalovirus exposure and HLA in healthy donors. The PCR used 60 Vbeta and 13 Jbeta primers. The protocol was immunoSEQ multiplex PCR, while the TCRdb copy is restricted to in-frame clones and leaves out a portion. The profile shows approximately 150,000 clones, around four fifths of them singletons. The material sequenced was PBMCs. These receptors were taken from a boy aged 2 to 10 in good health and CMV-seronegative.

This sequence joins TRBV7-9 and TRBJ1-5, with no clear D. Germline V gene data show CDR1 as SEHNR and CDR2 as FQNEAQ (reference sequence). This CDR3 spans 16 amino acids. V gave up 1 base and J gave up 2 bases, with 12 bases separating them. As DNA, the CDR3 is TGTGCCAGCAGCTTAGTCGGGGAGGGCCGCAATCAGCCCCAGCATTTT. Translated, it gives CASSLVGEGRNQPQHF.

This chain joins TRBV6-4 and TRBJ2-3; no clear D gene. Germline-derived CDR1 and CDR2 are MRHNA and SNTAGT. V shed 2 bases and J shed 1 base, with 4 bases lying between them. The CDR3 contains 13 residues. CDR3 protein: CASSDGGTDTQYF. The CDR3 coding sequence is TGTGCCAGCAGTGACGGAGGCACAGATACGCAGTATTTT.

The rearrangement links TRBV5-1 to TRBJ2-2; D possibly corresponds to TRBD2 (5 bases). This CDR3 is 16 amino acids long. V lost 0 bases and J 2 bases, leaving 11 bases between the germline ends. CDR1 and CDR2 from the germline V gene are SGHRS and YFSETQ. The CDR3 here is CASSLDPDFNTGELFF. The DNA of the CDR3 is TGCGCCAGCAGCTTGGACCCGGACTTCAACACCGGGGAGCTGTTTTTT.

V usage is TRBV6-1 and J usage is TRBJ2-3; 10 bases line up with TRBD2. With V trimmed by 0 bases and J by 4 bases, 1 base remained unmatched. The CDR3 sequence is 15 residues long. The germline gives CDR1 MNHNS, CDR2 SASEGT. The CDR3 protein is CASSEALAGADTQYF. In DNA form, the CDR3 reads TGTGCCAGCAGTGAAGCGCTAGCGGGAGCAGATACGCAGTATTTT.

This clone was detected a few times. The CDR3 DNA reads as TGCGCCAGCGCCAGGGGCGGCGGGTCGGGGGAGCTGTTTTTT. Translation: CASARGGGSGELFF. The chain carries TRBV5-1 and TRBJ2-2; D is possibly TRBD1 (6 bases). The CDR3 is 14 amino acids. Germline assignment: CDR1 SGHRS and CDR2 YFSETQ. Between the trimmed V and J ends, which lost 7 bases and 8 bases, there was a span of 18 bases.

The genes are TRBV7-6 and TRBJ2-7; 7 nucleotides match TRBD1. This CDR3 is 15 amino acids long. Germline values: CDR1 SGHVS, CDR2 FNYEAQ. The V and J ends lost 3 bases and 1 base, in that order; junction bases with no gene match: 6. As DNA, the CDR3 is TGTGCCAGCAGCTTCCAGATCAGGGGGTCCTACGAGCAGTACTTC. It yields the protein CASSFQIRGSYEQYF.